The rows below give T cell receptor beta chains drawn from one sample of a study of shared clonotypes between healthy human individuals. This table comes from immunoSEQ multiplex PCR, and its TCRdb copy is limited to in-frame clones, with some not included. This sample has millions of clones, with about 95% found just once. The specimen was naive CD8+ T cells sorted from blood. The receptors shown here come from a man between 18 and 35 years old in good health. Each CDR3 is given with its conserved first and last residue. A D gene is named only where the DNA matches it firmly. Not all rows give a size; the values are once, few, many and, for expanded clones, a class.

j_call v_call clone_size d_call cdr3_aa cdr3_nt
TRBJ2-7 TRBV20-1 NA NA CSATRRVRQYF TGCAGTGCTACTAGAAGAGTCCGACAGTACTTC
TRBJ1-1 TRBV7-9 NA TRBD1 CASSFTGQGSFF TGTGCCAGCAGCTTCACGGGACAGGGTTCTTTCTTT
TRBJ2-4 TRBV5-4 NA NA CASSLEGDPNIQYF TGTGCCAGCAGCTTGGAGGGGGATCCGAACATTCAGTACTTC
TRBJ2-3 TRBV13 NA TRBD2 CASSFRTSGDTDTQYF TGTGCCAGCAGCTTTCGAACTAGCGGGGACACAGATACGCAGTATTTT
TRBJ2-1 TRBV4-1 NA TRBD1 CASNRDRGSDEQFF TGCGCCAGCAACCGGGACAGGGGTTCGGATGAGCAGTTCTTC
TRBJ2-1 TRBV30 NA NA CAWSASVPAYNEQFF TGTGCCTGGAGTGCGAGCGTGCCGGCATACAATGAGCAGTTCTTC
TRBJ2-3 TRBV5-6 NA TRBD2 CASSLQFTSGRSTDTQYF TGTGCCAGCAGCTTGCAATTTACTAGCGGGAGGTCCACAGATACGCAGTATTTT
TRBJ2-1 TRBV5-1 once TRBD2 CASSGPGLAGGNEQFF TGCGCCAGCAGCGGGCCGGGACTAGCGGGAGGAAATGAGCAGTTCTTC
TRBJ1-2 TRBV7-9 NA NA CASSLGSAVYGYTF TGTGCCAGCAGCTTAGGTTCAGCTGTCTATGGCTACACCTTC
TRBJ1-2 TRBV5-4 NA NA CASSRTGGYTF TGTGCCAGCAGCAGAACGGGAGGCTACACCTTC
TRBJ1-2 TRBV6-5 NA TRBD1 CASSIQGIYGYTF TGTGCCAGCAGCATACAGGGGATCTATGGCTACACCTTC
TRBJ2-5 TRBV6-1 NA NA CASSEERGHRQETQYF TGTGCCAGCAGTGAGGAAAGGGGCCACCGACAAGAGACCCAGTACTTC
TRBJ1-4 TRBV10-3 NA NA CAISEGATNEKLFF TGTGCCATCAGTGAAGGGGCAACTAATGAAAAACTGTTTTTT
TRBJ2-7 TRBV5-1 NA NA CASSLGIEQYF TGCGCCAGCAGCTTGGGGATTGAGCAGTACTTC
TRBJ2-7 TRBV10-3 NA TRBD1 CAISEPDRGREQYF TGTGCCATCAGTGAGCCGGACAGGGGCAGAGAGCAGTACTTC
TRBJ1-2 TRBV6-1 NA NA CASSELLGGSDTF TGTGCCAGCAGTGAGTTACTTGGGGGTTCCGACACCTTC
TRBJ2-3 TRBV5-4 NA NA CASSLAFGEGTDTQYF TGTGCCAGCAGCTTGGCTTTCGGGGAGGGCACAGATACGCAGTATTTT
TRBJ2-4 TRBV12-5 NA NA CASGLVLGQGNIQYF TGTGCTAGTGGTTTGGTACTTGGGCAGGGAAACATTCAGTACTTC
TRBJ2-7 TRBV11-2 NA TRBD2 CASSLDTGGGPYEQYF TGTGCCAGCAGCTTAGATACTGGGGGAGGGCCCTACGAGCAGTACTTC
TRBJ2-1 TRBV4-1 NA TRBD1 CASSARTGENEQFF TGCGCCAGCAGCGCGCGGACAGGGGAGAATGAGCAGTTCTTC
TRBJ1-1 TRBV5-6 NA NA CASSWGQPNTEAFF TGTGCCAGCAGCTGGGGGCAGCCGAACACTGAAGCTTTCTTT
TRBJ2-1 TRBV6-1 NA NA CATNRGTYNEQFF TGTGCCACCAACCGGGGTACCTACAATGAGCAGTTCTTC
TRBJ2-7 TRBV13 NA TRBD1 CASSRGQVAYEQYF TGTGCCAGCAGCCGGGGACAGGTGGCCTACGAGCAGTACTTC
TRBJ2-7 TRBV28 NA NA CASSTSLDYEQYF TGTGCCAGCAGTACCTCACTAGACTACGAGCAGTACTTC
TRBJ2-2 TRBV2 NA NA CASSDPDTGELFF TGTGCCAGCAGTGACCCCGACACCGGGGAGCTGTTTTTT
TRBJ2-1 TRBV19 NA TRBD2 CASKGGSPRDNEQFF TGTGCCAGTAAGGGCGGGAGCCCCAGAGACAATGAGCAGTTCTTC
TRBJ2-3 TRBV5-6 NA TRBD1 CASSVDRATQYF TGTGCCAGCAGCGTAGACAGGGCTACGCAGTATTTT
TRBJ1-2 TRBV6-5 NA TRBD1 CASSYNQGGGYTF TGTGCCAGCAGTTACAACCAGGGGGGAGGCTACACCTTC
TRBJ1-2 TRBV29-1 NA NA CSVDWQKNYGYTF TGCAGCGTTGACTGGCAGAAGAACTATGGCTACACCTTC
TRBJ2-7 TRBV6-1 NA TRBD1 CASSEAGTGPHEQYF TGTGCCAGCAGTGAAGCGGGGACAGGGCCCCACGAGCAGTACTTC